The 17 T cell receptor beta chains presented below share a single source sample, sequenced in a study of cytomegalovirus exposure and HLA in healthy donors. 13 Jbeta primers and 60 Vbeta primers were used for the PCR. The method was immunoSEQ multiplex PCR; TCRdb's version includes in-frame clones alone and lacks a portion of them. The sample carries 99,000 or so clones, roughly 75% recorded once. Sample: PBMCs. These TCRs come from a woman in her 40s in good health and CMV-seronegative.

This clone was counted only a few times. This rearrangement joins TRBV6-5 to TRBJ2-3; D might be TRBD2 (5 bases). This CDR3 has 15 amino acids. The germline CDR1 and CDR2 sequences are MNHEY and SVGAGI. With 5 bases removed from V and 3 bases from J, the gap between germline ends came to 15 bases. Here the CDR3 reads CASSPGGLSTDTQYF. CDR3 nucleotide sequence: TGTGCCAGCAGTCCAGGAGGACTTTCAACAGATACGCAGTATTTT.

The chain links TRBV14 to TRBJ2-1, with TRBD1 as a possible D gene (6 bases). V lost 3 bases and J lost 12, with 15 bases in between. The CDR3 is 13 residues long. Germline CDR1 reads SGHDN; CDR2 reads FVKESK. The CDR3 here is CASSQARQAGQFF. As DNA, the CDR3 is TGTGCCAGCAGCCAGGCTCGACAGGCGGGGCAGTTCTTC.

The chain is built from TRBV19 and TRBJ1-1; tentatively, D is TRBD1 (5 bases). The CDR3 runs to 18 residues. The germline V gene encodes CDR1 LNHDA and CDR2 SQIVND (reference sequence). V lost 3 bases and J lost 5, with 25 bases in between. CDR3 amino acids: CASSITRDWGSGGTEAFF. In DNA, the CDR3 is TGTGCCAGTAGTATCACGAGGGACTGGGGATCGGGGGGAACTGAAGCTTTCTTT.

This rearrangement joins TRBV28 to TRBJ1-1; no firm D call. The V end lost 3 bases, the J end lost 0 bases, and 5 bases lay between the germline ends. CDR3 length: 13 residues. Germline V gene sequence: CDR1 MDHEN, CDR2 SYDVKM. This CDR3 reads CASSFQMNTEAFF. In nucleotides, the CDR3 is TGTGCCAGCAGTTTCCAGATGAACACTGAAGCTTTCTTT.

The J gene is TRBJ1-2, the V gene TRBV13; 9 bases match TRBD1. Trimming at V came to 5 bases and at J to 4 bases, leaving 8 bases not matched to a gene. Germline assignment: CDR1 PRHDT and CDR2 FYEKMQ (reference sequence). There are 15 residues in the CDR3. The CDR3 spells CASSLGTGPLYGYTF. The CDR3, as DNA: TGTGCCAGCAGCCTTGGGACAGGGCCCCTCTATGGCTACACCTTC.

The V gene is TRBV2, the J gene TRBJ2-5; weak D call: TRBD2 (6 bases). V was clipped by 4 bases and J by 0 bases, with 9 bases between them. Germline V CDR1 and CDR2: SNHLY, FYNNEI. This CDR3 has 14 residues. The CDR3 region has the DNA TGTGCCAGCAGTGGCCGGGACTACCAAGAGACCCAGTACTTC. It specifies CASSGRDYQETQYF. The full variable domain, its missing parts supplied by reference TRBV2 and TRBJ2-5, is EPEVTQTPSHQVTQMGQEVILRCVPISNHLYFYWYRQILGQKVEFLVSFYNNEISEKSEIFDDQFSVERPDGSNFTLKIRSTKLEDSAMYFCASSGRDYQETQYFGPGTRLLVL.

This chain connects TRBV27 to TRBJ1-2; D ambiguous. V dropped 1 base and J dropped 0 bases, with 18 bases sitting between them. The germline gives CDR1 MNHEY, CDR2 SMNVEV (reference sequence). The CDR3 contains 18 residues. The CDR3 is CASSLYSRGSDPNYGYTF. CDR3 in DNA: TGTGCCAGCAGTTTATACAGCCGAGGGTCAGACCCTAACTATGGCTACACCTTC.

This clone was seen a handful of times. The gene calls are TRBV6-4 and TRBJ1-5; D is undetermined. CDR1 is MRHNA, CDR2 SNTAGT, per germline. The CDR3 has 15 residues. The germline V and J ends were trimmed by 6 bases and 4 bases, with 16 bases remaining between them. The CDR3 loop reads CASSASRDLNQPQHF. The CDR3 DNA follows: TGTGCCAGCAGCGCGTCGAGGGATTTAAATCAGCCCCAGCATTTT.

In its sample, this clone was seen once. This chain connects TRBV15 to TRBJ1-6, with D perhaps matching TRBD1 (5 bases). The CDR3 consists of 15 residues. V was trimmed by 5 bases and J by 7 bases, leaving 15 bases between them. The germline CDR1 and CDR2 sequences are LNHNV and YYDKDF (reference sequence). The CDR3 spells CATSPRGLENSPLHF. CDR3 sequence (DNA): TGTGCCACCAGCCCACGGGGGTTGGAGAATTCACCCCTCCACTTT.

The rearrangement uses TRBV6-1 and TRBJ1-2; unclear D gene. The CDR3 is 14 amino acids. CDR1 and CDR2 (germline): MNHNS, SASEGT. V lost 7 bases and J 4 bases, leaving 16 bases between the germline ends. The CDR3 DNA sequence: TGTGCCAGCATAACGGGAGGGTCCCTCTATGGCTACACCTTC. It translates to CASITGGSLYGYTF.

The chain uses TRBV6-6 and TRBJ2-4; D call uncertain. The CDR3 runs 15 residues. V was shortened by 6 bases and J by 6 bases, with 18 bases between the two germline ends. CDR1 is MNHNY, CDR2 SVGAGI, per germline (reference sequence). The CDR3 region has the DNA TGTGCCAGCAGCCTAAGTCGAGATAAACTAAACATTCAGTACTTC. This encodes CASSLSRDKLNIQYF.

The chain is built from TRBV28 and TRBJ2-7; D unresolved. The CDR3 spans 12 residues. Trimming removed 4 bases from V and 2 bases from J, with 6 bases in between. From germline, CDR1 is MDHEN and CDR2 SYDVKM. The CDR3 nucleotides are TGTGCCAGCAGTTCCCAGACCTACGAGCAGTACTTC. Translating gives CASSSQTYEQYF.

As regards this clone: An end of the junction does not agree with germline; a read error may underlie this. The chain links TRBV19 to TRBJ1-1; D is ambiguous. The CDR3 is 12 amino acids. CDR1 is LNHDA and CDR2 is SQIVND in the germline V gene (reference sequence). The CDR3 spells CTSTYGNTEAFF. In nucleotides, the CDR3 is TGTACCAGCACTTATGGGAACACTGAAGCTTTCTTT. Full variable domain (outside the CDR3, taken from reference TRBV19 and TRBJ1-1): DGGITQSPKYLFRKEGQNVTLSCEQNLNHDAMYWYRQDPGQGLRLIYYSQIVNDFQKGDIAEGYSVSREKKESFPLTVTSAQKNPTAFYLCTSTYGNTEAFFGQGTRLTVV.

The CDR3 DNA sequence: TGTGCCAGCAGTTTTTTGGGTGGGGGGGAAGAGACCCAGTACTTC. Encoded protein: CASSFLGGGEETQYF. The chain uses TRBV28 and TRBJ2-5; 7 bases match TRBD2. The length of the CDR3 is 15 residues. CDR1 MDHEN and CDR2 SYDVKM come from the germline V gene. Trimming took 3 bases from V and 3 from J; bases not matched to a gene: 7.

The chain joins TRBV13 to TRBJ1-2, with D maybe TRBD1 (5 bases). The V gene lost 3 bases and the J gene lost 7 bases, with 9 bases spanning the gap. Per germline, CDR1 PRHDT and CDR2 FYEKMQ (reference sequence). The CDR3 is 12 residues long. In DNA form, the CDR3 reads TGTGCCAGCAGCTTCTCCGGGGGTGGCTACACCTTC. This codes for CASSFSGGGYTF.

This chain links TRBV11-2 with TRBJ1-1, with 7 bases matching TRBD1. Losses at the gene ends were 4 bases for V and 0 bases for J; bases not matched to a gene: 5. The germline CDR1 and CDR2 sequences are SGHAT and FQNNGV. CDR3 size: 15 residues. The CDR3 loop is CASSSNRGMNTEAFF. The CDR3 DNA reads TGTGCCAGCAGCTCAAACAGGGGCATGAACACTGAAGCTTTCTTT.

The chain carries TRBV15 and TRBJ2-5, with 14 bases matching TRBD2. In germline, CDR1 is LNHNV, CDR2 YYDKDF (reference sequence). The CDR3 contains 16 residues. Unmatched junction bases numbered 9, after V lost 8 bases and J lost 4 bases. CDR3 amino acids: CATLGTSGRGGETQYF. CDR3 DNA: TGTGCCACCCTAGGGACTAGCGGGAGAGGGGGAGAGACCCAGTACTTC. The variable domain in full, with the rest retrieved from reference TRBV15 and TRBJ2-5, is DAMVIQNPRYQVTQFGKPVTLSCSQTLNHNVMYWYQQKSSQAPKLLFHYYDKDFNNEADTPDNFQSRRPNTSFCFLDIRSPGLGDTAMYLCATLGTSGRGGETQYFGPGTRLLVL.